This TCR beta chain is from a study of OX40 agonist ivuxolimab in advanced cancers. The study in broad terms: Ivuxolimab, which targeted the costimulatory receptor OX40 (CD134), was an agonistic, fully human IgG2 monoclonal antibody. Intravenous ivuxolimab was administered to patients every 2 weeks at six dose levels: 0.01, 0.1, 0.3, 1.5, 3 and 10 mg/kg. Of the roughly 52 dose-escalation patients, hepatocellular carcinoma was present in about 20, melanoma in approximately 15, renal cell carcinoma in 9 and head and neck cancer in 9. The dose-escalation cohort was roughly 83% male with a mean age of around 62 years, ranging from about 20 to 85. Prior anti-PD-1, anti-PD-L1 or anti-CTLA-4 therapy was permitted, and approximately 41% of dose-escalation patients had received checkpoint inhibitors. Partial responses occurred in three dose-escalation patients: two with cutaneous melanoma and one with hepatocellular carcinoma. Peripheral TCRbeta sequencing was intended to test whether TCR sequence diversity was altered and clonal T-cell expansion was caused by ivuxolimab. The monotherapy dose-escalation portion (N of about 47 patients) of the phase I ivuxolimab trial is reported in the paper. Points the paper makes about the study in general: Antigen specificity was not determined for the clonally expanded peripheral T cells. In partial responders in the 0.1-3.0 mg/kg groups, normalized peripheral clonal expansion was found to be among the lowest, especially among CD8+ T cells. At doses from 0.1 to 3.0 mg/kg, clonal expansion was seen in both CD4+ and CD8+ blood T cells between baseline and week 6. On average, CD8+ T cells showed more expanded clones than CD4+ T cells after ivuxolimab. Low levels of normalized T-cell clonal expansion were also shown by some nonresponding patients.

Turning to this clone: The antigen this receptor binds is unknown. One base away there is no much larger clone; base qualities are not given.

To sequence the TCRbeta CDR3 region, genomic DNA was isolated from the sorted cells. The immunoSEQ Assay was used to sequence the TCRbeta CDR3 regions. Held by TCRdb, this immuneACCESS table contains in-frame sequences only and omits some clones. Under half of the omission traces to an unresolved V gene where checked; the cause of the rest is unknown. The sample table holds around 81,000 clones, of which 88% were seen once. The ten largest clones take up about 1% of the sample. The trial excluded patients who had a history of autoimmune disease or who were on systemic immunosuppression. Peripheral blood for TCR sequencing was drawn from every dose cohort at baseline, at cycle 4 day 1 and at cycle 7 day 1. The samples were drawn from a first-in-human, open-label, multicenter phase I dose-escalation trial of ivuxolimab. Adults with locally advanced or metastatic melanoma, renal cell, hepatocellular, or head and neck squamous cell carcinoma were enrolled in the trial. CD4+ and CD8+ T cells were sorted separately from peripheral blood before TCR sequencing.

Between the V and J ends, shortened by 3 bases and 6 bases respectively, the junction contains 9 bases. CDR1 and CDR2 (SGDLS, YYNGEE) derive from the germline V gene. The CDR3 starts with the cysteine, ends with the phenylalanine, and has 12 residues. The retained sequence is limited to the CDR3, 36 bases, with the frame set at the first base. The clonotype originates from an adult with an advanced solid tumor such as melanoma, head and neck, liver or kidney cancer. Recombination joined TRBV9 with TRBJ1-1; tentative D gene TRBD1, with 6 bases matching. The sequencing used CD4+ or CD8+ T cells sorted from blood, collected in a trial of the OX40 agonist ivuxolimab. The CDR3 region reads CASSATGSEAFF. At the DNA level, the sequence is TGTGCCAGCAGCGCTACAGGGTCTGAAGCTTTCTTT.